This T cell receptor beta chain was retrieved from a study of blood T cells in healthy people across ages (dated by TCRdb to between 2015 and 2017). In the study overall: In model experiments, template switching captured about one uniquely barcoded TCR beta cDNA molecule for every two T cells. Age-related changes in TCR beta repertoire diversity were measured in the study by deep sequencing normalized with unique cDNA molecular identifiers. Four age groups were formed from the donors: young (average approximately 16 years), middle-aged (approximately 40), aged (about 68) and long-lived (around 80). Two additional independent replicas of 1 million unique cDNA reads from the same blood draw were analyzed for two donors (one aged 18 to 29 and one aged 80 or older). Overall study outcomes, separate from this receptor: The CMV infection status of donors was not known, potentially confounding age-related changes in expanded clonotypes. Bulk unsorted PBMC profiling prevented conclusive comparison of naive and antigen-experienced compartments. As age increased, observed TCR beta diversity per million T cells dropped in a roughly linear way, and a significant reduction was already evident by age around 41. Estimates of total diversity based on one million sequenced T cells were regarded as lower bounds and as underestimates. Compared with the aged group, the long-lived group had more naive CD4+ T cells, fewer expanded clones and increased TCR diversity, a pattern suggesting age selection. Observed TCR beta diversity correlated strongly with the percentage of naive T cells measured by flow cytometry.

Donors were approximately 42 systemically healthy Caucasian individuals from Russia aged roughly 6 to 95 years. Each donor gave 8 to 10 milliliters of peripheral blood, collected into EDTA-treated Vacutainer tubes. Ficoll-Paque density-gradient centrifugation was used to isolate PBMCs, with at least 7 million per sample. Trizol reagent was used to extract total RNA from PBMCs, with at least 5 micrograms per sample. For every donor, an aliquot of PBMCs went through flow cytometry to measure the percentages of naive CD45RAhigh/CD27high T cells. Concerning this clonotype: Which antigen it targets is not known. The junction does not match germline at one end; this may be a read error.

CDR1 SGHTA and CDR2 FQGNSA were looked up in the germline V gene. There are 15 amino acids in the CDR3, from cysteine to phenylalanine inclusive. Left in the record is the CDR3 DNA by itself, 45 bases read in frame from the first base. Libraries were made using 5' RACE. For sequencing, an Illumina HiSeq 2500 was employed. A second PCR of about 6 to 11 cycles was performed with a sample-barcoded 5' primer and a J-beta primer mix. A unique molecular identifier was introduced onto each TCR beta cDNA molecule by a template-switch 5' adaptor carrying 12 random nucleotides. Each sample yielded at least 2.5 million CDR3-containing paired-end reads. First-strand cDNA synthesis was performed from all RNA using the Mint cDNA synthesis kit, with priming by a TRBC-specific oligonucleotide. Following uracil-DNA glycosylase treatment, all cDNA underwent a first 18-cycle PCR with the universal primers M1SS and BC2_uni_R. Processing in the source paper ran as follows. Each sample was normalized by randomly selecting 1 million high-quality reads, each carrying a distinct molecular identifier. Instead of being binned into consensus sequences, reads that shared molecular identifiers were thrown out. MiTCR, with a Q25 quality threshold and the strictest error-elimination algorithm, was used for CDR3 identification, clonotype clustering and error correction. A nonparametric unseen species model with Euler transformation was used to estimate lower-bound total TCR beta diversity. Using fastp at Q25 and MiXCR, TCRdb reprocessed the public reads and kept productive beta chains. Rows merge per CDR3 protein into single entries with the most common DNA and genes. TCRdb's processing, not the authors' own work, is the source of the V and J calls. The table for this sample lists roughly 1 million distinct CDR3 sequences; under 30% of them were counted only once. Approximately 0.75% of the sample goes to the ten largest clones.

These data are also associated with another study on T cells of mothers and their children. The second paper further reports: Nine systemically healthy Caucasian individuals, comprising three mothers and their six children, were included as donors. cDNA synthesis consumed the entire amount of extracted RNA, loaded at approximately 1.4 ug RNA in each 15 ul reaction. In the second PCR, sample barcodes and 2-4 random nucleotides were introduced via the M1S primer. Over 10 million TCR beta CDR3 reads came from each mother, compared with about 3 million reads from each child. Thymic selection similarly shapes TCR recombination output in related and unrelated pairs, with minor effect from inherited differences. Related mother-child pairs always showed normalized repertoire overlap that was slightly higher than in unrelated mother-child pairs, though the difference was never significant. No persistent microchimeric T cell clones were found, with a detection sensitivity of roughly 100 clones per million clonotypes. Deep NGS was used in the study to compare the TCR beta repertoires of mothers and children and to look for features that separate related mother-child pairs from unrelated individuals. The mean age was 40 +/- 4 years for the mothers and about 10 +/- 4 years for the children. After adapter ligation was performed with NEBNext reagents, the libraries were sequenced on an Illumina HiSeq 2000 with 100+100 nt paired-end reads. To avoid cross-contamination, the mother libraries and the child libraries were prepared a month apart and sequenced in separate runs. Between roughly 450,000 and 2,200,000 distinct TCR beta clonotypes were identified per donor. Naive TCR beta clonotypes were estimated from low-frequency clonotypes matched to each donor's FACS-determined naive share, without sorting.

The rearranged segments are TRBV7-2 and TRBJ1-1; the D gene cannot be resolved reliably. Source material: blood. This receptor was identified in a girl aged 2-9 years in good health. The sequenced DNA is TGTGCCAGCAGCTTAGCGCTCCTGCCGAACACTAAAGCTTTCTTT. This codes for CASSLALLPNTKAFF.